These 14 T cell receptor beta chains came from one sample sequenced in a study of blood T cell repertoires in COVID-19. Repertoires were generated with immunoSEQ multiplex PCR, while TCRdb's copy carries only in-frame clones and drops some. The sample has roughly 400,000 clones, around 87% seen once; the top ten hold 1% to 1.3%. Sequenced sample: PBMCs or T cells enriched from blood (not recorded which). The receptors derive from a man aged 25-40 years who had recovered from COVID-19.

The chain has TRBV6-5 and TRBJ2-7, with D uncertain. The CDR3 totals 14 residues. Trimming removed 0 bases from V and 2 bases from J, with 8 bases in between. Germline assignment: CDR1 MNHEY and CDR2 SVGAGI. The CDR3 protein is CASSYSALAYEQYF. The CDR3 DNA reads TGTGCCAGCAGTTACTCCGCATTAGCCTACGAGCAGTACTTC.

The V gene is TRBV29-1, the J gene TRBJ1-1; 8 nucleotides line up with TRBD1. V lost 6 bases and J lost 1; bases outside the gene matches: 4. Germline-derived CDR1 and CDR2 are SQVTM and ANQGSEA. The CDR3 spans 13 residues. Here the CDR3 DNA reads TGCAGCGTGCAGGGGGCGGCGAACACTGAAGCTTTCTTT. Residues: CSVQGAANTEAFF.

This CDR3 reads CASSRTERAAFF. The CDR3 coding sequence is TGTGCCAGCAGTCGGACAGAGAGAGCAGCTTTCTTT. The V gene is TRBV28, the J gene TRBJ1-1, with D perhaps matching TRBD1 (6 bases). V lost 5 bases and J lost 10, with 14 bases in between. The CDR3 is 12 amino acids. Germline V gene lookup returns CDR1 MDHEN and CDR2 SYDVKM.

This sequence joins TRBV4-2 and TRBJ2-7; 9 bases align to TRBD1. The J segment lost 4 bases and the V segment lost 1 base, leaving 5 bases of the junction unmatched. The length of the CDR3 is 15 residues. Germline V gene lookup returns CDR1 LGHNA and CDR2 YNFKEQ. The DNA for the CDR3 is TGTGCCAGCAGCCAAGGAGGGACAGGGCAATACGAGCAGTACTTC. Translated: CASSQGGTGQYEQYF.

The chain recombines TRBV5-1 with TRBJ2-7; 7 bases align to TRBD2. The CDR3 runs to 15 residues. Germline V gene data show CDR1 as SGHRS and CDR2 as YFSETQ. V lost 6 bases, J lost 5 bases, and 14 bases stayed unmatched. This CDR3 is CASTPAAGANHEQYF. As DNA, the CDR3 is TGCGCCAGCACCCCCGCCGCGGGAGCCAATCACGAGCAGTACTTC.

This chain links TRBV29-1 with TRBJ2-1; 9 bases line up with TRBD2. The ends lost 7 bases at V and 8 bases at J; junction bases unmatched: 15. Looked up from germline, CDR1 is SQVTM and CDR2 is ANQGSEA. This CDR3 has 15 residues. The CDR3 DNA reads TGCAGCGCCCACAGCTGGCGGGAGGGTTACGATGAGCAGTTCTTC. This translates into CSAHSWREGYDEQFF.

The V gene is TRBV11-1, the J gene TRBJ1-6; D is ambiguous. The CDR3 is 15 residues long. CDR1 SGHAT and CDR2 FQDESV come from the germline V gene (reference sequence). Trimming shortened V by 1 base and J by 7 bases, and 11 bases separated the two germline ends. The CDR3 DNA reads as TGTGCCAGCAGCTTAGTGAACGGCGGGAATTCACCCCTCCACTTT. Translation: CASSLVNGGNSPLHF. Variable domain in full (rest from reference TRBV11-1 and TRBJ1-6): EAEVAQSPRYKITEKSQAVAFWCDPISGHATLYWYRQILGQGPELLVQFQDESVVDDSQLPKDRFSAERLKGVDSTLKIQPAELGDSAMYLCASSLVNGGNSPLHFGNGTRLTVT.

The DNA of the CDR3 is TGTGCCAGCAGTCGAGACAGGAACTATGGCTACACCTTC. This translates into CASSRDRNYGYTF. The chain is built from TRBV12-3 or TRBV12-4 and TRBJ1-2; D perhaps matches TRBD1 (6 bases). V shed 5 bases and J shed 2 bases, with 9 bases lying between them. This CDR3 region has 13 residues.

The gene calls are TRBV29-1 and TRBJ2-7; D gene unclear. V lost 5 bases and J 8 bases, leaving 13 bases between the germline ends. The CDR3 is 11 amino acids. CDR1 and CDR2 (germline): SQVTM, ANQGSEA. The CDR3 loop reads CSVLYNDQQYF. DNA for the CDR3: TGCAGCGTTCTTTACAACGATCAGCAGTACTTC.

The chain carries TRBV6-6 and TRBJ2-2; 8 nucleotides align to TRBD2. CDR3 length: 15 amino acids. Germline CDR1 and CDR2: MNHNY and SVGAGI (reference sequence). V shed 5 bases, J shed 5 bases, and the junction held 7 bases outside the gene matches. The CDR3: CASSGSGKVTGELFF. CDR3 DNA sequence: TGTGCCAGCAGTGGTAGCGGGAAAGTTACCGGGGAGCTGTTTTTT.

V gene TRBV19 combines with J gene TRBJ2-7; TRBD2 matches at 7 bases. CDR3 size: 14 residues. Germline-derived CDR1 and CDR2 are LNHDA and SQIVND (reference sequence). V trimming: 1 base; J trimming: 3 bases; junction bases outside the gene matches: 3. CDR3 sequence reads: CASSIGPGGYEQYF. The DNA of the CDR3 is TGTGCCAGTAGTATAGGCCCGGGAGGCTACGAGCAGTACTTC.

This clone was detected only once. The rearrangement links TRBV12-5 to TRBJ2-7, with 7 bases identical to TRBD1. The V gene end was trimmed by 6 bases and the J gene end by 0 bases; junction bases not matched to a gene: 8. Germline CDR1 and CDR2: LGHNT and FRNRAP. The CDR3 length is 15 residues. CDR3 protein: CASGDRDSYSYEQYF. The DNA for the CDR3 is TGTGCTAGTGGGGACCGGGACAGCTACTCCTACGAGCAGTACTTC.

The chain employs TRBV7-9 and TRBJ1-1; D ambiguous. The germline V gene encodes CDR1 SEHNR and CDR2 FQNEAQ (reference sequence). The germline V and J ends were trimmed by 1 base and 4 bases, with 16 bases remaining between them. CDR3 length: 16 residues. CDR3: CASSLVITSAGTEAFF. CDR3 nucleotide sequence: TGTGCCAGCAGCTTAGTGATTACCTCGGCGGGCACTGAAGCTTTCTTT.

The chain links TRBV15 to TRBJ2-1; TRBD1 might be the D (5 bases). Looked up from germline, CDR1 is LNHNV and CDR2 is YYDKDF (reference sequence). The CDR3 consists of 16 residues. V was clipped by 1 base and J by 0 bases, with 10 bases between them. The CDR3, as DNA: TGTGCCACCAGCAGAGCCCCGGACATCTCCTACAATGAGCAGTTCTTC. Translated, it gives CATSRAPDISYNEQFF.